This T cell receptor beta chain was recovered during a study of Ad26.COV2.S vaccination and SARS-CoV-2 variants. Study at large: Once or twice, 56 days apart, Ad26.COV2.S was delivered intramuscularly. Findings of the study overall: Once vaccination had occurred, spike-specific CD8+ and CD4+ T cell responses reportedly showed substantial breadth. Vaccinees and placebo recipients showed similar non-spike TCR breadth.

Looked up from germline, CDR1 is MNHEY and CDR2 is SMNVEV (reference sequence). The CDR3 is 16 amino acids. V was pared by 5 bases and J by 0 bases, with 15 bases between. This sample's treatment: roughly 19 received Ad26.COV2.S at low or high dose, single or two shots; 5 received placebo; per-sample allocation not given. Samples came from day 63 after the first vaccine or placebo injection. About this clone itself: The antigen is undetermined.

TCRdb keeps only in-frame clones here, not all; method: immunoSEQ multiplex PCR. Of 400,000 to 450,000 clones listed, 90% are singletons. The source was peripheral blood, collected in a trial of Ad26.COV2.S vaccine versus placebo. This clonotype originated in a person aged 18-60 years who received the Ad26.COV2.S COVID-19 vaccine or a placebo. J is TRBJ2-3 and V is TRBV27; D gene uncertain. CDR3 region: CASSPNGRISTDTQYF. DNA of the CDR3: TGTGCCAGCAGTCCTAACGGCCGAATCAGCACAGATACGCAGTATTTT.